The present TCR beta chain was sequenced within a study of identifying expanded T cells in peripheral blood (dated by TCRdb to between 2018 and 2020). A note on the overall study: Technical replicates were generated by sequencing separate aliquots of the same genomic DNA pool, and four replicates were compared pairwise. Overall results and qualifications from the work: Both the number of clones called differentially abundant and the false-positive rate were significantly reduced by the beta-binomial model across all healthy-donor time intervals. Between technical replicates the binomial model flagged approximately 1.1 differentially abundant clones, whereas over two weeks the binomial model flagged about 15 and over roughly 4 weeks approximately 20. For all healthy donors, the variance in clone template counts between roughly 2-week samples rose significantly as total template count increased. The authors expected that biological variance in healthy repertoires might rise further over much longer intervals, such as months to years.

In regard to this clone: Its antigen specificity is not known. No base quality values were provided; no much bigger clone lies one nucleotide off.

The immunoSEQ Assay, which uses bias-controlled multiplex PCR amplification of genomic DNA, was used to profile TCRbeta CDR3 regions. The published analysis was carried out like this. To quantify the absolute abundance of each unique TCRbeta CDR3 region, the sequences were collapsed and filtered. Two models were used to test differential abundance: a binomial model (Fisher-equivalent) and a beta-binomial model that adds time-dependent variance fitted from healthy donors. Any clone with fewer than 5 combined templates was excluded, and a clone was called differentially abundant if its Benjamini-Hochberg FDR was below 0.01. Using the form v = (b*log(k)+a)^2, the beta-binomial variance was modeled as a function of the total template count across the two samples. The table was pulled from immuneACCESS by TCRdb, which kept in-frame rearrangements only. Such tables lose some clones; where checked, under half of the loss comes from unresolved V genes, and the rest has no known cause. The V and J calls and clone size are taken from that table; D and trimming were inferred from the DNA. The sample has 70,000 to 100,000 clones on record, about 88% of them singletons. The ten most abundant clones make up 19% of the sample.

The germline V gene gives CDR1 as SGHDT and CDR2 as YYEEEE. The CDR3 contains 15 residues, cysteine and phenylalanine counted. Only CDR3 DNA is held: 45 bases, read in frame from base 1. Deletion took 0 bases off V and 3 bases off J, with a span of 10 bases between the germline ends. During the collection period, no immune events, such as infections, were documented for the healthy donors. Time-dependent variance in a beta-binomial model of T-cell clone differential abundance was calibrated using healthy-donor blood repertoires as a training cohort. The training cohort included around ten healthy donors, of whom 3 were female and 7 were male. An age range of about 29 to 65 years, with an average of around 44 years, was recorded for the donors. Whole blood, obtained from a commercial supplier, was collected from each healthy donor at three time points spaced approximately two weeks apart. Genomic DNA was extracted from unsorted whole blood for immunosequencing.

The sequence was collected from a person aged 18 to 75 in good health. The V and J genes are TRBV5-6 and TRBJ1-5, with a weak D call of TRBD1 (6 bases match). Sequencing input: blood. The CDR3 has the sequence CASSLAGGYNQPQHF. The nucleotides are TGTGCCAGCAGCTTGGCCGGGGGCTACAATCAGCCCCAGCATTTT.